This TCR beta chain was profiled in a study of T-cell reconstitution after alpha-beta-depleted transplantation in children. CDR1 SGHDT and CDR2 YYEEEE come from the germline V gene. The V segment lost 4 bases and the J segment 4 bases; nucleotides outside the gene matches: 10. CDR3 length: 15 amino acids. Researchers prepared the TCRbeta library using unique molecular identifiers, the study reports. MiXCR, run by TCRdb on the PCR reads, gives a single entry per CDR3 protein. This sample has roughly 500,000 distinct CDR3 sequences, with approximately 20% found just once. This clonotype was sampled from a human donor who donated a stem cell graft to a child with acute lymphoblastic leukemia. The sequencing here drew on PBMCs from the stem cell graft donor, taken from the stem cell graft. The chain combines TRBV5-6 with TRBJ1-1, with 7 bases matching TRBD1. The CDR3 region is CASSPLGRGGTEAFF. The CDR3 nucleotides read TGTGCCAGCAGCCCCCTAGGCAGGGGGGGCACTGAAGCTTTCTTT.